This entry lists 32 T cell receptor beta chains sequenced from one sample in a study of ipilimumab plus nivolumab after autologous stem cell transplantation. Only in-frame clones appear in the TCRdb table, and some are missing; sequencing was by immunoSEQ multiplex PCR. The sample lists tens of thousands of clones, 80% to 95% seen once, with over 0.85% in the top ten. Specimen: PBMCs, collected in a trial of ipilimumab plus nivolumab as post-transplant consolidation. The receptors originated from a male donor with multiple myeloma.

This sequence joins TRBV29-1 and TRBJ2-3, with TRBD2 matching over 7 bases. The junction had 8 bases not matched to a gene; V was cut back by 7 bases and J by 1 base. The CDR3 is made up of 14 amino acids. Germline V gene data show CDR1 as SQVTM and CDR2 as ANQGSEA. The chain's CDR3 is CSARAGQRTDTQYF. CDR3 nucleotides: TGCAGCGCCCGAGCGGGGCAACGCACAGATACGCAGTATTTT.

V and J are TRBV6-1 and TRBJ1-2; D remains ambiguous. In germline, CDR1 is MNHNS, CDR2 SASEGT. This CDR3 region has 14 residues. Trimming left V 6 bases short and J 4 bases short, with 15 bases between. CDR3 sequence: CASSLGSEIYGYTF. The CDR3 DNA follows: TGTGCCAGCAGCCTGGGTTCCGAAATCTATGGCTACACCTTC.

V and J are TRBV19 and TRBJ2-5; D is ambiguous. This CDR3 is built from 12 residues. Germline-derived CDR1 and CDR2 are LNHDA and SQIVND (reference sequence). Deletions cut 8 bases from V and 2 bases from J, with 9 bases between. The CDR3 nucleotides are TGTGCCAGTGGTAGAGGACAAGAGACCCAGTACTTC. Translated: CASGRGQETQYF.

The chain combines TRBV7-8 with TRBJ1-3; 9 positions agree with TRBD1. The trim removed 5 bases at V and 0 bases at J, leaving 5 bases unmatched. CDR1 is SGHVS, CDR2 FQNEAQ, per germline. The CDR3 is 16 residues long. The CDR3 DNA follows: TGTGCCAGCAGCATTCGACAGGGGGACTCTGGAAACACCATATATTTT. Encoded protein: CASSIRQGDSGNTIYF.

The genes are TRBV7-2 and TRBJ2-5, with TRBD2 matching 7 bases. The CDR3 length is 16 residues. V shed 1 base, J shed 5 bases, and the junction held 10 bases outside the gene matches. Germline V gene data show CDR1 as SGHTA and CDR2 as FQGNSA. CDR3 DNA sequence: TGTGCCAGCAGCTTAGTCGGAGGGAGGGCCTATGAGACCCAGTACTTC. Its translation: CASSLVGGRAYETQYF. The full variable domain, its missing parts supplied by reference TRBV7-2 and TRBJ2-5, is GAGVSQSPSNKVTEKGKDVELRCDPISGHTALYWYRQSLGQGLEFLIYFQGNSAPDKSGLPSDRFSAERTGGSVSTLTIQRTQQEDSAVYLCASSLVGGRAYETQYFGPGTRLLVL.

This rearrangement joins TRBV5-1 to TRBJ1-1; 10 nucleotides line up with TRBD1. This CDR3 has 16 residues. The germline gives CDR1 SGHRS, CDR2 YFSETQ. Unmatched junction bases numbered 8, after V lost 3 bases and J lost 3 bases. The DNA of the CDR3 is TGCGCCAGCAGCTGGGCCGGGACAGGGGTTGACACTGAAGCTTTCTTT. Translating gives CASSWAGTGVDTEAFF.

This chain uses TRBV7-3 with TRBJ1-1; possibly TRBD1 for D (5 bases). This CDR3 is 13 amino acids long. Per germline, CDR1 SGHTA and CDR2 FQGTGA. Trimming left V 8 bases short and J 2 bases short, with 12 bases between. The CDR3 bases are TGTGCCAGCTCGATCGGGGGTAACACTGAAGCTTTCTTT. Translated: CASSIGGNTEAFF.

V is TRBV7-2 and J is TRBJ2-5, with D possibly being TRBD2 (6 bases). Trimming removed 1 base from V and 5 bases from J, with 14 bases in between. There are 15 residues in the CDR3. From germline, CDR1 is SGHTA and CDR2 FQGNSA. The CDR3 bases are TGTGCCAGCAGCTTAGTTACCCGGGCGGGGGAGACCCAGTACTTC. Protein sequence: CASSLVTRAGETQYF.

The chain carries TRBV5-6 and TRBJ2-1, with D perhaps TRBD2 (6 bases). The ends were cut back, 2 bases at V and 5 bases at J, with 14 bases in the middle. This CDR3 has 15 amino acids. Germline loops: CDR1 SGHDT, CDR2 YYEEEE. CDR3 sequence: CASSFWGELDNEQFF. CDR3 DNA sequence: TGTGCCAGCAGCTTTTGGGGGGAGTTGGACAATGAGCAGTTCTTC.

The V and J genes are TRBV7-6 and TRBJ2-7; 8 nucleotides align to TRBD1. CDR3 length: 14 amino acids. Germline assignment: CDR1 SGHVS and CDR2 FNYEAQ. Unmatched junction bases numbered 10, after V lost 5 bases and J lost 7 bases. The CDR3 DNA sequence: TGTGCCAGCAGCCAGGCGCAGGGGGCCAGGGAGCAGTACTTC. The encoded protein is CASSQAQGAREQYF.

The chain employs TRBV7-2 and TRBJ1-5; TRBD1 agrees at 7 bases. After removal of 1 base from V and 7 bases from J, the junction contained 7 bases not matched to a gene. The CDR3 totals 15 residues. Germline CDR1 SGHTA, CDR2 FQGNSA. The CDR3 here is CASSLEDRVEQPQHF. DNA of the CDR3: TGTGCCAGCAGCTTAGAAGACAGGGTGGAACAGCCCCAGCATTTT.

This clone was detected only a few times. CDR3 in DNA: TGTGCCAGCAGCTTAGCCCCCGGGGGGGAAAGCACAGATACGCAGTATTTT. It specifies CASSLAPGGESTDTQYF. V gene TRBV11-2 combines with J gene TRBJ2-3; TRBD2 matches at 8 bases. The CDR3 length is 17 residues. V gave up 1 base and J gave up 0 bases; unmatched junction bases: 6. Per the germline V gene, CDR1 is SGHAT and CDR2 is FQNNGV. The full variable domain, in which reference TRBV11-2 and TRBJ2-3 provide the parts outside the CDR3, is EAGVAQSPRYKIIEKRQSVAFWCNPISGHATLYWYQQILGQGPKLLIQFQNNGVVDDSQLPKDRFSAERLKGVDSTLKIQPAKLEDSAVYLCASSLAPGGESTDTQYFGPGTRLTVL.

Only a few counts were recorded for this clone. V and J are TRBV7-2 and TRBJ2-7; D remains ambiguous. The V gene lost 1 base and the J gene lost 2 bases, with 6 bases spanning the gap. CDR3 length: 13 residues. Germline assignment: CDR1 SGHTA and CDR2 FQGNSA. CDR3 protein: CASSLGWPYEQYF. CDR3 bases: TGTGCCAGCAGCTTAGGTTGGCCCTACGAGCAGTACTTC.

The chain links TRBV7-3 to TRBJ2-1; TRBD2 matches at 8 bases. The V gene's germline CDR1 is SGHTA and CDR2 FQGTGA. This CDR3 spans 13 amino acids. Unmatched junction bases numbered 1, after V lost 2 bases and J lost 7 bases. This CDR3 reads CASSLGLANEQFF. As DNA, the CDR3 is TGTGCCAGCAGCTTAGGACTAGCAAATGAGCAGTTCTTC.

The V call is TRBV7-2, the J call TRBJ2-5, with 10 bases fitting TRBD2. The CDR3 extends over 16 amino acids. CDR1 SGHTA and CDR2 FQGNSA come from the germline V gene. Trimming took 2 bases from V and 1 from J; bases not matched to a gene: 4. The CDR3 sequence: CASSLRLAGAQETQYF. In nucleotides, the CDR3 is TGTGCCAGCAGCTTAAGGCTAGCGGGGGCCCAAGAGACCCAGTACTTC.

This sequence joins TRBV6-5 and TRBJ2-1; weak D call: TRBD1 (5 bases). Germline CDR1 is MNHEY and CDR2 is SVGAGI. V was cut by 5 bases and J by 3 bases, with 11 bases left in between. This CDR3 is 14 amino acids long. The CDR3 is CASSRATVYNEQFF. CDR3 nucleotides: TGTGCCAGCAGTCGCGCGACAGTCTACAATGAGCAGTTCTTC.

The chain's CDR3 is CASSPATGGEAFF. The CDR3 coding sequence is TGTGCCAGCTCACCTGCCACGGGGGGTGAAGCTTTCTTT. The V call is TRBV18, the J call TRBJ1-1, with a tentative D call TRBD1 (5 bases). CDR1 is KGHSH, CDR2 LQKENI, per germline. The CDR3 is 13 residues long. Trimming stripped 3 bases from V and 7 bases from J, with 12 bases between.

V and J are TRBV7-2 and TRBJ1-6, with 7 positions matching TRBD1. After removal of 6 bases from V and 7 bases from J, the junction contained 9 bases not matched to a gene. CDR1 and CDR2 (germline): SGHTA, FQGNSA. The CDR3 sequence is 15 residues long. The CDR3 DNA follows: TGTGCCAGCAGTTTGCAGGACAGGCCGAATTCACCCCTCCACTTT. Amino acids: CASSLQDRPNSPLHF. The full variable domain, with the rest looked up from reference TRBV7-2 and TRBJ1-6, is GAGVSQSPSNKVTEKGKDVELRCDPISGHTALYWYRQSLGQGLEFLIYFQGNSAPDKSGLPSDRFSAERTGGSVSTLTIQRTQQEDSAVYLCASSLQDRPNSPLHFGNGTRLTVT.

A single count supports this clone. The chain has TRBV7-2 and TRBJ1-4; TRBD1 matches at 7 bases. CDR3 size: 13 residues. From germline, CDR1 is SGHTA and CDR2 FQGNSA. V gave up 5 bases and J gave up 7 bases; unmatched junction bases: 4. The CDR3: CASSQGQVEKLFF. The CDR3 region has the DNA TGTGCCAGCAGCCAAGGACAGGTTGAAAAACTGTTTTTT.

This clone was seen once. CDR3 coding DNA: TGTGCCATCAGTGCACAGGAGACTAATGAAAAACTGTTTTTT. This codes for CAISAQETNEKLFF. The V call is TRBV10-3, the J call TRBJ1-4, with D possibly TRBD1 on 5 matching bases. The germline gives CDR1 ENHRY, CDR2 SYGVKD. V lost 4 bases and J 2 bases, leaving 8 bases between the germline ends. CDR3 length: 14 residues.

Here the CDR3 DNA reads TGTGCCAGCAGCTTCGACACAGGGGTCTACTATGGCTACACCTTC. As protein: CASSFDTGVYYGYTF. The V and J genes are TRBV7-2 and TRBJ1-2, with 7 bases fitting TRBD1. The length of the CDR3 is 15 residues. V dropped 3 bases and J dropped 3; count of bases not matched to a gene: 7. Per germline, CDR1 SGHTA and CDR2 FQGNSA.

The chain combines TRBV4-1 with TRBJ1-1; D is ambiguous. Germline CDR1 is MGHRA and CDR2 is YSYEKL. V lost 1 base and J 7 bases, leaving 7 bases between the germline ends. This CDR3 is 12 amino acids long. The CDR3 nucleotides are TGCGCCAGCAGCCAAGGGTTCAGTGAAGCTTTCTTT. Its protein product is CASSQGFSEAFF.

This chain links TRBV5-1 with TRBJ2-5, with 13 bases fitting TRBD2. The CDR3 sequence is 16 residues long. CDR1 is SGHRS and CDR2 is YFSETQ in the germline V gene. The J segment lost 5 bases and the V segment lost 3 bases, leaving 7 bases of the junction unmatched. CDR3 protein: CASSSTGTSGAETQYF. CDR3 DNA sequence: TGCGCCAGCAGCTCCACCGGGACTAGCGGGGCGGAGACCCAGTACTTC.

The genes are TRBV11-2 and TRBJ1-2; D remains unclear. V shed 0 bases and J shed 4 bases, with 12 bases lying between them. CDR1 is SGHAT, CDR2 FQNNGV, per germline. This CDR3 has 15 amino acids. The CDR3 is CASSLERGSTYGYTF. CDR3 nucleotides: TGTGCCAGCAGCTTAGAACGGGGATCTACCTATGGCTACACCTTC.

V and J are TRBV20-1 and TRBJ2-3; D call uncertain. The CDR3 covers 11 residues. Germline assignment: CDR1 DFQATT and CDR2 SNEGSKA (reference sequence). V was clipped by 5 bases and J by 6 bases, with 9 bases between them. The CDR3 coding sequence is TGCAGTGCTCAGAAGTTGGATACGCAGTATTTT. It translates to CSAQKLDTQYF.

The rearrangement uses TRBV19 and TRBJ2-7; no firm D call. This CDR3 comprises 11 residues. Germline-derived CDR1 and CDR2 are LNHDA and SQIVND (reference sequence). The V end was cut by 5 bases, the J end by 5 bases, with 7 bases between. The CDR3 loop reads CASSDGDEQYF. CDR3 in DNA: TGTGCCAGTAGTGACGGAGACGAGCAGTACTTC.

This chain connects TRBV20-1 to TRBJ1-2; a possible D gene is TRBD1 (5 bases). Germline V CDR1 and CDR2: DFQATT, SNEGSKA (reference sequence). This CDR3 contains 11 residues. The V end lost 0 bases, the J end lost 12 bases, and 11 bases lay between the germline ends. This CDR3 is CSARDSRVDTF. The CDR3 DNA sequence: TGCAGTGCTAGAGATAGCAGGGTCGACACCTTC.

The rearrangement uses TRBV5-1 and TRBJ2-6; D unclear. The CDR3 loop spans 15 amino acids. Germline-derived CDR1 and CDR2 are SGHRS and YFSETQ. V lost 3 bases and J 2 bases, leaving 9 bases between the germline ends. CDR3 sequence reads: CASSSILAGANVLTF. CDR3 bases: TGCGCCAGCAGCTCGATCCTGGCTGGGGCCAACGTCCTGACTTTC.

The chain links TRBV28 to TRBJ1-2; D is uncertain. The CDR3 loop spans 13 amino acids. Germline assignment: CDR1 MDHEN and CDR2 SYDVKM. V was clipped by 5 bases and J by 5 bases, with 12 bases between them. The CDR3 spells CASSRGHTYGYTF. The CDR3, as DNA: TGTGCCAGCAGTCGAGGGCATACTTATGGCTACACCTTC.

The chain is built from TRBV12-5 and TRBJ2-1; D perhaps matches TRBD2 (6 bases). This CDR3 region has 15 residues. With 6 bases removed from V and 0 bases from J, the gap between germline ends came to 12 bases. Germline V gene data show CDR1 as LGHNT and CDR2 as FRNRAP. The chain's CDR3 is CASGPAGSSYNEQFF. The CDR3 DNA reads as TGTGCTAGTGGCCCCGCGGGAAGCTCCTACAATGAGCAGTTCTTC.

This chain connects TRBV5-6 to TRBJ2-4, with D possibly called TRBD1 or TRBD2 (5 bases each). The CDR3 runs to 17 residues. The germline gives CDR1 SGHDT, CDR2 YYEEEE. The germline V and J ends were trimmed by 4 bases and 0 bases, with 17 bases remaining between them. The chain's CDR3 is CASSKPGTALAKNIQYF. The CDR3 DNA follows: TGTGCCAGCAGCAAACCCGGGACCGCGCTAGCCAAAAACATTCAGTACTTC.

The V and J genes are TRBV7-8 and TRBJ2-5; D gene unclear. The end of the DNA fits TRBJ2-7 better, so the J call may be wrong. Germline V gives CDR1 SGHVS, CDR2 FQNEAQ. CDR3 size: 14 residues. The CDR3 nucleotides are TGTGCCAGCAGCTTATTAAGTGATCCACTCGAGCAGTACTTC. Translation: CASSLLSDPLEQYF.